The 11 T cell receptor beta chains below come from one sample, sequenced in a study of cytomegalovirus exposure and HLA in healthy donors. 60 Vbeta and 13 Jbeta primers were used in PCR. Sequencing used immunoSEQ multiplex PCR; TCRdb keeps in-frame clones, though not all of them. Of about 67,000 clones in the sample, around 78% are singletons; the top ten hold over 9.5%. The sample taken for sequencing was PBMCs. The receptors come from a middle-aged man in good health and CMV-seronegative.

The chain recombines TRBV5-4 with TRBJ2-5; 7 positions match TRBD1. CDR1 and CDR2 from the germline V gene are SGHNT and YYREEE (reference sequence). Losses at the gene ends were 4 bases for V and 4 bases for J; bases not matched to a gene: 7. This CDR3 has 14 residues. The CDR3 DNA follows: TGTGCCAGCAGCGGACACAGGGGAACAGAGACCCAGTACTTC. Its translation is CASSGHRGTETQYF. Combining the CDR3 with reference TRBV5-4 and TRBJ2-5 gives the whole variable domain ETGVTQSPTHLIKTRGQQVTLRCSSQSGHNTVSWYQQALGQGPQFIFQYYREEENGRGNFPPRFSGLQFPNYSSELNVNALELDDSALYLCASSGHRGTETQYFGPGTRLLVL.

This chain uses TRBV25-1 with TRBJ1-3, with TRBD1 as a possible D gene (6 bases). Between the trimmed V and J ends, which lost 8 bases and 1 base, there was a span of 12 bases. Germline V gene sequence: CDR1 MGHDK, CDR2 SYGVNS. The CDR3 extends over 14 amino acids. Here the CDR3 DNA reads TGTGCCAGCTTGGATACAGGGTCTGGAAACACCATATATTTT. Its protein is CASLDTGSGNTIYF.

This clone was counted only a few times. The V gene is TRBV5-1, the J gene TRBJ1-3; D may be TRBD1 (6 bases). The CDR3 extends over 13 amino acids. Germline V CDR1 and CDR2: SGHRS, YFSETQ. Trimming took off 6 bases at V and 2 bases at J, with 9 bases between the two ends. The CDR3 DNA is TGCGCCAGCACACAGGGCGCTGGAAACACCATATATTTT. Amino acids: CASTQGAGNTIYF.

The chain recombines TRBV14 with TRBJ2-1; 10 bases agree with TRBD2. The germline CDR1 and CDR2 sequences are SGHDN and FVKESK. The J segment lost 2 bases and the V segment lost 0 bases, leaving 10 bases of the junction unmatched. The CDR3 totals 19 residues. CDR3 nucleotides: TGTGCCAGCAGCCAAGAAGGGCTAGCGGGAGTCCCCCCCTACAATGAGCAGTTCTTC. Amino acids: CASSQEGLAGVPPYNEQFF.

This chain connects TRBV28 to TRBJ2-1, with 7 positions matching TRBD1. Germline CDR1 is MDHEN and CDR2 is SYDVKM. The CDR3 length is 14 residues. V was pared by 5 bases and J by 9 bases, with 10 bases of the junction left unmatched. CDR3 coding DNA: TGTGCCAGCAGTCCTATAGACAGGGCTGGTGAGCAGTTCTTC. Translation gives CASSPIDRAGEQFF.

This clone was found once. The chain uses TRBV9 and TRBJ2-7; D uncertain. The CDR3 length is 15 residues. Germline CDR1 is SGDLS and CDR2 is YYNGEE. Deletions cut 0 bases from V and 3 bases from J, with 13 bases between. The CDR3 DNA is TGTGCCAGCAGCGTAGGAACTACGAGAAGCTACGAGCAGTACTTC. This gives the protein CASSVGTTRSYEQYF.

The chain combines TRBV5-1 with TRBJ2-7, with 7 bases matching TRBD1. The CDR3 has 14 residues. J lost 1 base, V lost 7 bases, and 8 bases had no gene match. Germline CDR1 SGHRS, CDR2 YFSETQ. CDR3 nucleotides: TGCGCCAGCGAGCCGACAGGGTCGTCCTACGAGCAGTACTTC. This codes for CASEPTGSSYEQYF.

This clone was seen a few times. The chain uses TRBV6-5 and TRBJ1-2; unclear D gene. The length of the CDR3 is 11 residues. Germline CDR1 MNHEY, CDR2 SVGAGI. Trimming cost V 6 bases and J 4 bases, with 6 bases left between them. CDR3 residues: CASSASYGYTF. CDR3 sequence (DNA): TGTGCCAGCAGCGCGAGCTATGGCTACACCTTC.

This CDR3 reads CASRDRARWETQYF. In DNA form, the CDR3 reads TGTGCCAGCCGGGACAGGGCTAGGTGGGAGACCCAGTACTTC. The V and J genes are TRBV5-6 and TRBJ2-5; 9 nucleotides match TRBD1. The V and J ends lost 7 bases and 5 bases, in that order; junction bases with no gene match: 9. CDR1 is SGHDT, CDR2 YYEEEE, per germline. This CDR3 spans 14 amino acids.

V and J are TRBV14 and TRBJ1-2; possibly TRBD1 for D (5 bases). The V gene lost 1 base and the J gene lost 2 bases, with 5 bases spanning the gap. The CDR3 is made up of 13 amino acids. Germline CDR1 SGHDN, CDR2 FVKESK. The CDR3 is CASSQGQNYGYTF. For the CDR3, the DNA is TGTGCCAGCAGCCAAGGACAGAACTATGGCTACACCTTC.

The chain couples TRBV12-5 to TRBJ2-5; 7 bases fit TRBD1. CDR3 length equals 15 residues. Germline CDR1 reads LGHNT; CDR2 reads FRNRAP. Germline trimming cut 3 bases from V and 4 bases from J; bases unmatched to any gene: 8. The CDR3 DNA is TGTGCTAGTGGTTTCGAACAGGGGAGTAGAGAGACCCAGTACTTC. Translation: CASGFEQGSRETQYF.